These T cell receptor beta chains were read from a single sample in a study of cytomegalovirus exposure and HLA in healthy donors. TCRdb keeps only in-frame clones here, not all; method: immunoSEQ multiplex PCR. The profile shows roughly 120,000 clones, 70% to 80% of them singletons. The sample consisted of PBMCs. The receptors originated from a man younger than 35 in good health and CMV-seronegative. The CDR3 runs from the conserved cysteine through the conserved F or W. A D gene is named only where the DNA matches it firmly. Rows give clone size only sometimes, using once, few, many, or a class for an expanded clone.

TRBJ2-5	TRBD2	NA	TRBV19	CASSRISGSWSQETQYF	TGTGCCAGTAGTAGGATTAGCGGGAGTTGGTCCCAAGAGACCCAGTACTTC
TRBJ1-6	NA	NA	TRBV4-1	CASSQAGLLLYNSPLHF	TGCGCCAGCAGCCAAGCAGGTCTACTCCTCTATAATTCACCCCTCCACTTT
TRBJ2-2	NA	NA	TRBV11-3	CASSPPGAGANTGELFF	TGTGCCAGCAGCCCCCCGGGGGCGGGAGCGAACACCGGGGAGCTGTTTTTT
TRBJ1-5	NA	NA	TRBV7-8	CASSLFQNQPQHF	TGTGCCAGCAGCTTATTTCAAAATCAGCCCCAGCATTTT
TRBJ1-4	TRBD1	NA	TRBV19	CASRTDRVGDEKLFF	TGTGCCAGTAGAACCGACAGGGTTGGGGATGAAAAACTGTTTTTT
TRBJ1-3	TRBD1	NA	TRBV2	CATAGGQRNTIYF	TGTGCCACGGCAGGGGGACAGAGAAACACCATATATTTT
TRBJ2-7	NA	NA	TRBV28	CASSNRLVIGYEQYF	TGTGCCAGCAGTAACCGACTAGTCATCGGCTACGAGCAGTACTTC
TRBJ2-3	TRBD1	NA	TRBV7-3	CASSLRGTGGTDTQYF	TGTGCCAGCAGCTTAAGAGGGACAGGGGGCACAGATACGCAGTATTTT
TRBJ1-5	NA	once	TRBV5-1	CASSLLGGSGNQPQHF	TGCGCCAGCAGCTTGTTAGGAGGGTCTGGCAATCAGCCCCAGCATTTT
TRBJ1-5	TRBD1	NA	TRBV6-1	CASSADRGYNQPQHF	TGTGCCAGCAGTGCCGACAGGGGCTACAATCAGCCCCAGCATTTT
TRBJ1-5	NA	NA	TRBV30	CAWSVPHGREKPQHF	TGTGCCTGGAGTGTACCCCACGGGCGGGAAAAGCCCCAGCATTTT
TRBJ2-7	TRBD2	NA	TRBV10-3	CAISGAGGSYEQYF	TGTGCCATCAGTGGGGCGGGAGGGAGCTACGAGCAGTACTTC
TRBJ2-7	NA	NA	TRBV30	CAWTLGGASPYEQYF	TGTGCCTGGACCTTGGGGGGGGCATCTCCCTACGAGCAGTACTTC
TRBJ1-1	TRBD1	NA	TRBV4-1	CASSREQGRLLPNTEAFF	TGCGCCAGCAGCCGAGAACAGGGGAGACTTCTTCCGAACACTGAAGCTTTCTTT
TRBJ1-2	NA	few	TRBV6-5	CASSRRPTGRGYTF	TGTGCCAGCAGTAGGAGACCGACCGGTAGAGGCTACACCTTC
TRBJ1-1	TRBD1	NA	TRBV7-2	CASSLGGTGLNTEAFF	TGTGCCAGCAGCTTAGGGGGGACAGGCTTGAACACTGAAGCTTTCTTT
TRBJ2-5	NA	NA	TRBV9	CASSVATSGAQETQYF	TGTGCCAGCAGCGTAGCTACATCTGGGGCCCAAGAGACCCAGTACTTC
TRBJ1-1	NA	NA	TRBV9	CASSVGRGFGTVNTEAFF	TGTGCCAGCAGCGTAGGGAGAGGGTTCGGGACTGTTAACACTGAAGCTTTCTTT
TRBJ2-2	TRBD1	NA	TRBV4-2	CASSASTGALTGELFF	TGTGCCAGCAGTGCATCGACAGGGGCGCTCACCGGGGAGCTGTTTTTT
TRBJ2-1	NA	NA	TRBV7-6	CASSFRIGDDEQFF	TGTGCCAGCAGCTTTAGAATAGGGGATGATGAGCAGTTCTTC
TRBJ2-1	NA	NA	TRBV2	CASSGGLGGRGVNEQFF	TGTGCCAGCAGTGGAGGCCTGGGAGGGAGGGGGGTCAATGAGCAGTTCTTC
TRBJ1-5	TRBD1	NA	TRBV6-5	CASSYDRGNQPQHF	TGTGCCAGCAGTTACGACAGGGGCAATCAGCCCCAGCATTTT
TRBJ1-1	NA	NA	TRBV6-6	CASNRPREAEAFF	TGTGCCAGCAATCGCCCGAGGGAGGCTGAAGCTTTCTTT
TRBJ1-5	NA	few	TRBV9	CASSSGQFNQPQHF	TGTGCCAGCAGCTCAGGACAGTTTAATCAGCCCCAGCATTTT
TRBJ2-5	NA	NA	TRBV4-1	CASSQMQIETQYF	TGCGCCAGCAGCCAGATGCAGATTGAGACCCAGTACTTC
TRBJ1-5	NA	NA	TRBV19	CASSIRDLPRPPQHF	TGTGCCAGTAGTATACGGGACTTACCGCGACCGCCCCAGCATTTT
TRBJ1-2	TRBD1	few	TRBV5-1	CASSLAPPGQGASNYGYTF	TGCGCCAGCAGCTTGGCCCCTCCGGGACAGGGGGCTAGTAACTATGGCTACACCTTC
TRBJ2-5	NA	once	TRBV6-5	CASSYVGRRGETQYF	TGTGCCAGCAGTTACGTTGGGAGGCGAGGGGAGACCCAGTACTTC
TRBJ1-1	NA	NA	TRBV4-2	CASSAGPGRQGGAFF	TGTGCCAGCAGCGCGGGGCCGGGGCGGCAGGGCGGAGCTTTCTTT
TRBJ1-1	TRBD1	once	TRBV30	CAWGRQGGNAFF	TGTGCCTGGGGCCGACAGGGTGGAAACGCTTTCTTT
TRBJ2-1	NA	NA	TRBV7-3	CASSLPQLGTRNEQFF	TGTGCCAGCAGCTTACCCCAGCTCGGGACTCGCAATGAGCAGTTCTTC
TRBJ2-7	NA	NA	TRBV7-6	CASSLADSASYEQYF	TGTGCCAGCAGCTTAGCAGACAGTGCCTCCTACGAGCAGTACTTC
TRBJ1-1	NA	few	TRBV5-1	CASSLPPPGDHMNTEAFF	TGCGCCAGCAGTCTCCCGCCACCCGGTGATCATATGAACACTGAAGCTTTCTTT
TRBJ2-3	NA	NA	TRBV5-1	CASSSTTSTDTQYF	TGCGCCAGCAGCTCAACGACTAGCACAGATACGCAGTATTTT
TRBJ2-3	NA	NA	TRBV9	CASSSGGLRVADTQYF	TGTGCCAGCAGCTCAGGGGGGTTGCGGGTAGCTGATACGCAGTATTTT
TRBJ2-7	NA	NA	TRBV28	CASSRRQAQQYF	TGTGCCAGCAGTCGCCGGCAGGCTCAACAGTACTTC
TRBJ1-6	NA	NA	TRBV2	CASIPQGNSPLHF	TGTGCCAGCATCCCCCAGGGGAATTCACCCCTCCACTTT
TRBJ2-5	NA	NA	TRBV7-9	CASSSPPEGTPQETQYF	TGTGCCAGCAGCTCCCCACCAGAGGGGACACCCCAAGAGACCCAGTACTTC
TRBJ2-7	NA	NA	TRBV7-6	CASSFGQSSYEQYF	TGTGCCAGCAGCTTCGGACAGAGCTCCTACGAGCAGTACTTC
TRBJ1-2	NA	NA	TRBV7-2	CASSPTPGRGVGNYGYTF	TGTGCCAGCAGCCCAACTCCGGGACGGGGGGTTGGGAACTATGGCTACACCTTC
TRBJ2-3	TRBD2	NA	TRBV7-9	CASSDRLAGDGTQYF	TGTGCCAGCAGCGATAGACTAGCGGGAGATGGTACGCAGTATTTT
TRBJ2-1	TRBD1	NA	TRBV6-6	CASSWGQANEQFF	TGTGCCAGCAGTTGGGGACAGGCCAATGAGCAGTTCTTC
TRBJ2-2	TRBD2	few	TRBV9	CASSVAAGGVTGELFF	TGTGCCAGCAGCGTAGCAGCGGGAGGGGTCACCGGGGAGCTGTTTTTT
TRBJ1-2	TRBD1	NA	TRBV19	CASRTGVSGYTF	TGTGCCAGTAGAACAGGGGTGAGCGGCTACACCTTC
TRBJ2-1	TRBD2	NA	TRBV19	CASSMSSGIGNEQFF	TGTGCCAGTAGTATGTCTAGCGGGATAGGAAATGAGCAGTTCTTC
TRBJ1-5	NA	NA	TRBV27	CASSSPFRNQPQHF	TGTGCCAGCAGTTCTCCTTTTCGCAATCAGCCCCAGCATTTT
TRBJ2-3	NA	once	TRBV7-3	CASSLNRDTQYF	TGTGCCAGCAGCTTAAACAGAGATACGCAGTATTTT
TRBJ2-3	TRBD2	NA	TRBV19	CASSSTPPGLANLDTQYF	TGTGCCAGTAGTTCGACCCCACCGGGACTAGCAAACTTAGATACGCAGTATTTT
TRBJ1-1	NA	NA	TRBV2	CASTPRGEAFF	TGTGCCAGCACCCCTAGGGGTGAAGCTTTCTTT
TRBJ2-6	TRBD1	NA	TRBV9	CASRATGGPFSGANVLTF	TGTGCCAGCAGAGCGACAGGGGGCCCGTTCTCTGGGGCCAACGTCCTGACTTTC
TRBJ2-2	NA	NA	TRBV27	CASSYYAGEGGELFF	TGTGCCAGCAGTTACTATGCAGGGGAAGGCGGGGAGCTGTTTTTT
TRBJ2-5	TRBD1	NA	TRBV28	CASSYRKGGVETQYF	TGTGCCAGCAGCTACAGGAAAGGGGGCGTAGAGACCCAGTACTTC
TRBJ2-1	TRBD2	NA	TRBV2	CASRARLATRYNEQFF	TGTGCCAGCAGGGCCCGACTAGCGACCCGTTACAATGAGCAGTTCTTC
TRBJ2-5	NA	NA	TRBV9	CASSLDTPGGTQYF	TGTGCCAGCAGCTTGGACACCCCCGGGGGGACCCAGTACTTC
TRBJ1-3	NA	once	TRBV15	CATSRDYEASGNTIYF	TGTGCCACCAGCAGAGATTACGAAGCCTCTGGAAACACCATATATTTT
TRBJ2-1	TRBD1	NA	TRBV14	CASSQRGLLHEQFF	TGTGCCAGCAGCCAAAGGGGGCTATTACATGAGCAGTTCTTC
TRBJ2-7	TRBD2	NA	TRBV9	CASSADTSGSVCGQYF	TGTGCCAGCAGCGCCGACACTAGCGGGTCCGTCTGTGGGCAGTACTTC
TRBJ2-1	TRBD2	NA	TRBV5-5	CASGTSGSYEQFF	TGTGCCAGCGGGACTAGCGGGAGTTATGAGCAGTTCTTC
TRBJ2-3	TRBD2	NA	TRBV6-6	CASSKPGLATDTQYF	TGTGCCAGCAGTAAACCGGGACTAGCCACAGATACGCAGTATTTT